The next 25 T cell receptor beta chains were all read from a single sample in a study of T cells in Graves' hyperthyroidism and ophthalmopathy. There were TCR beta CDR3 regions amplified from RNA transcripts. TCR CDR3 regions were first amplified by RT-PCR with HTBI primers. TCRdb processed the multiplex PCR reads anew with MiXCR; each CDR3 protein has one entry. Of fewer than 650,000 distinct CDR3 sequences in the sample, 14% to 15% were seen once. The sequenced sample consisted of blood. The receptors originated from a woman in her thirties or forties with Graves' ophthalmopathy.

This clonotype was recorded at least ten times. The chain combines TRBV13 with TRBJ2-3; D ambiguous. CDR3 length equals 14 residues. V lost 3 bases, J lost 2 bases, and 9 bases lay in between. Germline V gene data show CDR1 as PRHDT and CDR2 as FYEKMQ (reference sequence). The CDR3 DNA is TGTGCCAGCAGCTTGTCTATCTCCACAGATACGCAGTATTTT. Its protein product is CASSLSISTDTQYF.

Many counts were recorded for this clonotype. The chain carries TRBV2 and TRBJ1-2; 7 bases align to TRBD1. This CDR3 is 14 amino acids long. Germline CDR1 is SNHLY and CDR2 is FYNNEI. V shed 6 bases, J shed 5 bases, and the junction held 9 bases outside the gene matches. In DNA, the CDR3 is TGTGCCAGCAGAGCCCGACAGGGAGGGTATGGCTACACCTTC. Encoded protein: CASRARQGGYGYTF.

The rearrangement links TRBV12-3 or TRBV12-4 to TRBJ2-7, with 11 bases lining up with TRBD1. The CDR3 is made up of 17 amino acids. V was pared by 6 bases and J by 3 bases, with 13 bases of the junction left unmatched. CDR3 sequence: CASRAWTGGMEDYEQYF. The DNA of the CDR3 is TGTGCCAGCAGGGCCTGGACAGGGGGCATGGAAGACTACGAGCAGTACTTC.

Many counts were recorded for this clonotype. The chain has TRBV9 and TRBJ2-6; 9 bases agree with TRBD1. Per germline, CDR1 SGDLS and CDR2 YYNGEE. After removal of 3 bases from V and 2 bases from J, the junction contained 3 bases not matched to a gene. CDR3 length equals 16 residues. The CDR3: CASSGQGEAGANVLTF. In nucleotides, the CDR3 is TGTGCCAGCAGCGGACAGGGGGAGGCTGGGGCCAACGTCCTGACTTTC.

This clonotype was seen ten or more times. The J gene is TRBJ2-5, the V gene TRBV29-1; D ambiguous. The germline gives CDR1 SQVTM, CDR2 ANQGSEA. The CDR3 runs 13 residues. Trimming pared 3 bases from V and 2 bases from J, leaving 10 bases between. Written as DNA, the CDR3 is TGCAGCGTTGAGATGGCTAGACAAGAGACCCAGTACTTC. Its translation is CSVEMARQETQYF.

This clonotype was seen repeatedly, ten times or more. The chain is built from TRBV19 and TRBJ2-7; TRBD1 is a possible D gene (5 bases). Germline V gene lookup returns CDR1 LNHDA and CDR2 SQIVND (reference sequence). The ends were cut back, 5 bases at V and 0 bases at J, with 17 bases in the middle. This CDR3 spans 16 amino acids. Here the CDR3 DNA reads TGTGCCAGTAGTGCAAGAGAGGACATTCTCTCCTACGAGCAGTACTTC. Protein sequence: CASSAREDILSYEQYF.

This clonotype was detected ten times or more. The genes are TRBV10-2 and TRBJ2-7; the D is unclear. Germline CDR1 reads WSHSY; CDR2 reads SAAADI. CDR3 size: 13 residues. V dropped 0 bases and J dropped 2 bases, with 5 bases sitting between them. CDR3 bases: TGCGCCAGCAGTGAGTCGCGGACCTACGAGCAGTACTTC. Protein: CASSESRTYEQYF.

This clonotype has a handful of counts. J is TRBJ2-4 and V is TRBV7-2; D might be TRBD1 (6 bases). This CDR3 region has 13 residues. V was clipped by 5 bases and J by 7 bases, with 12 bases between them. CDR1 and CDR2 from the germline V gene are SGHTA and FQGNSA. The CDR3 loop is CASSARGRNIQYF. The CDR3 DNA reads TGTGCCAGCAGCGCCAGGGGCAGGAACATTCAGTACTTC.

This clonotype came up many times. The gene calls are TRBV20-1 and TRBJ2-7; 8 nucleotides agree with TRBD1. There are 15 residues in the CDR3. V lost 3 bases and J lost 4; bases outside the gene matches: 11. Germline CDR1 reads DFQATT; CDR2 reads SNEGSKA (reference sequence). The CDR3 nucleotides read TGCAGTGCTAGCGAAGGACAGGGAGCTATTTACGAGCAGTACTTC. This gives the protein CSASEGQGAIYEQYF.

This clonotype was picked up many times. V and J are TRBV7-8 and TRBJ2-7; D is perhaps TRBD1 (6 bases). The CDR3 is made up of 16 amino acids. V lost 0 bases and J lost 2, with 14 bases in between. CDR1 and CDR2 from the germline V gene are SGHVS and FQNEAQ. CDR3 in amino acids: CASSLAQETGAYEQYF. CDR3 coding DNA: TGTGCCAGCAGCTTAGCGCAGGAGACAGGAGCCTACGAGCAGTACTTC.

This clonotype was counted only a few times. The CDR3 coding sequence is TGTGCCAGCAGTGGCAGAATTAACACCGGGGAGCTGTTTTTT. This gives the protein CASSGRINTGELFF. This chain uses TRBV2 with TRBJ2-2; D is unresolved. Germline-derived CDR1 and CDR2 are SNHLY and FYNNEI. V dropped 4 bases and J dropped 2 bases, with 8 bases sitting between them. CDR3 length: 14 amino acids.

This clonotype was observed at least ten times. V is TRBV12-3 or TRBV12-4 and J is TRBJ2-1; D could derive from TRBD1 or TRBD2 (5 bases each). The CDR3 consists of 15 residues. Trimming removed 5 bases from V and 4 bases from J, with 15 bases in between. This CDR3 reads CASSPTSRGYNEQFF. CDR3 sequence (DNA): TGTGCCAGCAGTCCTACTAGTAGGGGTTACAATGAGCAGTTCTTC.

Note on this clonotype: Since no conserved phenylalanine or tryptophan closes the CDR3, a read error is the likely cause. The V call is TRBV12-3 or TRBV12-4, the J call TRBJ1-2; D is ambiguous. CDR3 length equals 13 residues. Trimming left V 2 bases short and J 4 bases short, with 8 bases between. CDR3 region: CASSLPGFYGYTS. The CDR3 DNA reads as TGTGCCAGCAGTTTACCGGGATTCTATGGCTACACCTCC.

This clonotype came up many times. This chain connects TRBV4-3 to TRBJ2-5, with TRBD1 identical over 9 bases. This CDR3 is built from 15 residues. The germline gives CDR1 LGHNA, CDR2 YSLEER. J lost 5 bases, V lost 2 bases, and 6 bases had no gene match. CDR3 protein: CASSQFTGGGETQYF. DNA for the CDR3: TGCGCCAGCAGCCAATTTACAGGGGGCGGTGAGACCCAGTACTTC.

This clonotype was picked up many times. DNA of the CDR3: TGTGCCAGCAGCTTAGTTCACACCGGGGAGCTGTTTTTT. Protein: CASSLVHTGELFF. The chain recombines TRBV7-9 with TRBJ2-2; no definite D call. In germline, CDR1 is SEHNR, CDR2 FQNEAQ (reference sequence). The germline V and J ends were trimmed by 1 base and 3 bases, with 3 bases remaining between them. The CDR3 spans 13 residues.

This clonotype was seen repeatedly, ten times or more. V usage is TRBV12-3 or TRBV12-4 and J usage is TRBJ1-2, with D unresolved. With 4 bases removed from V and 9 bases from J, the gap between germline ends came to 12 bases. The CDR3 has 12 amino acids. The CDR3 DNA reads as TGTGCCAGCAGTTCCGATGGCGGGCGCTACACCTTC. It codes for CASSSDGGRYTF.

This clonotype was seen many times. This chain links TRBV12-3 or TRBV12-4 with TRBJ2-7, with D tentatively TRBD2 (5 bases). The CDR3 contains 15 residues. The V gene lost 6 bases and the J gene lost 5 bases, with 20 bases spanning the gap. For the CDR3, the DNA is TGTGCCAGCAGCTACGGACTCCCCAAAGGAAACGAGCAGTACTTC. This sequence encodes CASSYGLPKGNEQYF.

The table lists this clonotype with many counts. The chain is built from TRBV6-5 and TRBJ1-5; D is unclear. CDR3 length equals 16 residues. Looked up from germline, CDR1 is MNHEY and CDR2 is SVGAGI. V lost 0 bases and J lost 3, with 12 bases in between. In DNA, the CDR3 is TGTGCCAGCAGTTACTCGATGCCCGTAACCAATCAGCCCCAGCATTTT. Its protein is CASSYSMPVTNQPQHF.

The chain couples TRBV6-2 or TRBV6-3 to TRBJ2-7; 11 bases match TRBD1. The CDR3 runs 15 residues. V shed 7 bases and J 3 bases; nucleotides not matched to a gene: 8. CDR1 MNHEY and CDR2 SVGEGT come from the germline V gene. CDR3 protein: CASNQDGTGGYEQYF. Here the CDR3 DNA reads TGTGCCAGCAACCAAGATGGGACAGGGGGCTACGAGCAGTACTTC.

The rearrangement uses TRBV7-2 and TRBJ1-2; no clear D. The CDR3 totals 15 residues. V was trimmed by 2 bases and J by 4 bases, leaving 14 bases between them. Germline-derived CDR1 and CDR2 are SGHTA and FQGNSA. This CDR3 reads CASSLRADTSYGYTF. The CDR3 coding sequence is TGTGCCAGCAGCTTACGAGCAGATACCTCCTATGGCTACACCTTC.

This clonotype was detected many times. The V gene is TRBV28, the J gene TRBJ1-2; no clear D gene. Germline CDR1 MDHEN, CDR2 SYDVKM. The V end was cut by 5 bases, the J end by 2 bases, with 12 bases between. The CDR3 runs to 14 residues. CDR3 residues: CASSALQKNYGYTF. The CDR3 DNA reads as TGTGCCAGCAGTGCTTTACAGAAAAACTATGGCTACACCTTC.

This clonotype was detected many times. The chain combines TRBV6-5 with TRBJ2-7; TRBD2 matches at 7 bases. CDR3 length: 14 residues. Germline loops: CDR1 MNHEY, CDR2 SVGAGI. J lost 3 bases, V lost 4 bases, and 6 bases had no gene match. Here the CDR3 DNA reads TGTGCCAGCAGTTTGCGGGAGTCCCACTACGAGCAGTACTTC. It specifies CASSLRESHYEQYF.

This clonotype was counted many times. The CDR3 region has the DNA TGTGCCAGCAGTCCTCTTAGAGCCGGGGAGCTGTTTTTT. Protein product: CASSPLRAGELFF. The chain is built from TRBV12-3 or TRBV12-4 and TRBJ2-2; D is uncertain. V lost 5 bases to trimming and J lost 6 bases, with 10 bases between them. The CDR3 sequence is 13 residues long.

The rearrangement joins TRBV11-1 to TRBJ2-3, with 7 bases fitting TRBD1. The germline V gene encodes CDR1 SGHAT and CDR2 FQDESV (reference sequence). There are 15 residues in the CDR3. The ends lost 5 bases at V and 0 bases at J; junction bases unmatched: 5. The CDR3 region is CASSPRDSSTDTQYF. The CDR3 nucleotides read TGTGCCAGCAGCCCTCGGGACAGTAGCACAGATACGCAGTATTTT.

This clonotype was observed many times. This chain connects TRBV7-3 to TRBJ1-1, with D maybe TRBD1 (5 bases). The CDR3 sequence is 15 residues long. The germline CDR1 and CDR2 sequences are SGHTA and FQGTGA. V shed 2 bases and J shed 0 bases, with 10 bases lying between them. As DNA, the CDR3 is TGTGCCAGCAGCTTAGAGGGGATTATGAACACTGAAGCTTTCTTT. Protein product: CASSLEGIMNTEAFF.